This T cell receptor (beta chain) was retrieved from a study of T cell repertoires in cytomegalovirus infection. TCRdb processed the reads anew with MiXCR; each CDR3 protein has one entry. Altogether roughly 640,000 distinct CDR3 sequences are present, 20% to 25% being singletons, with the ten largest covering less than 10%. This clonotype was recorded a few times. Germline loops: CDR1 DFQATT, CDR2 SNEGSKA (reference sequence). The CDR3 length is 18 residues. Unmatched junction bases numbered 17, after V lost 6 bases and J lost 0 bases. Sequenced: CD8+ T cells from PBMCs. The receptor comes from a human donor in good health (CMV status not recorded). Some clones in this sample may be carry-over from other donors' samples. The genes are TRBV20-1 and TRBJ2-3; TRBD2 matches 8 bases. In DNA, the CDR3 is TGCAGTGCGATCGACAAAGGCCGGGGGGGCGGGAGCACAGATACGCAGTATTTT. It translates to CSAIDKGRGGGSTDTQYF.